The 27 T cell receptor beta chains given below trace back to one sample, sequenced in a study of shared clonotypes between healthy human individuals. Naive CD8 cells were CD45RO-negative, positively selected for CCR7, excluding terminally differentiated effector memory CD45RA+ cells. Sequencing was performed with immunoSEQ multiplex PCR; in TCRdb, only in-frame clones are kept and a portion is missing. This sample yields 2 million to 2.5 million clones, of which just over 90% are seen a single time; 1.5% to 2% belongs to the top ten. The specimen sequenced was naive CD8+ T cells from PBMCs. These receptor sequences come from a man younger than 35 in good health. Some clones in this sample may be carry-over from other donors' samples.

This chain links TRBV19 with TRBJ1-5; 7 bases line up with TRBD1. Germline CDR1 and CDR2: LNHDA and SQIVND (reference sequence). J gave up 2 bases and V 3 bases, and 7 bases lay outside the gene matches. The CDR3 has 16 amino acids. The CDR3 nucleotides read TGTGCCAGTAGTATGAACCGGGACAGAGGCAATCAGCCCCAGCATTTT. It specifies CASSMNRDRGNQPQHF.

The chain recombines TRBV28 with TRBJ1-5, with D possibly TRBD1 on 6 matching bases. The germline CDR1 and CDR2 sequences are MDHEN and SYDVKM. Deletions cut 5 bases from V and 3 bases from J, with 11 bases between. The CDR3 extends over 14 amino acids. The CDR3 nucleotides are TGTGCCAGCAGTATTACAGGGTTCAATCAGCCCCAGCATTTT. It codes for CASSITGFNQPQHF.

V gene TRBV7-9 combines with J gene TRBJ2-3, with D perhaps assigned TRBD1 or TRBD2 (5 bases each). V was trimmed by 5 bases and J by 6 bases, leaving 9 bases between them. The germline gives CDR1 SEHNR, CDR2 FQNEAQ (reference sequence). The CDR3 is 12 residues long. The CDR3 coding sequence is TGTGCCAGCAGCGCCTGGGACGATACGCAGTATTTT. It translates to CASSAWDDTQYF.

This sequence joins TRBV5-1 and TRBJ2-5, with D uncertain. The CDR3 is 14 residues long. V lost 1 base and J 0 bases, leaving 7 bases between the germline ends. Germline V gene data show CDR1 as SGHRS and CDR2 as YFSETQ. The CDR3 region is CASSLIENQETQYF. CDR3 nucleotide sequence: TGCGCCAGCAGCTTGATAGAAAACCAAGAGACCCAGTACTTC.

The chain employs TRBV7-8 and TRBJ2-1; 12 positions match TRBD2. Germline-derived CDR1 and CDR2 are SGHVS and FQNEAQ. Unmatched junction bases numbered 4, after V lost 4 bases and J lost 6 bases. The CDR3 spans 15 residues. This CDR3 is CASSYTSGRSNEQFF. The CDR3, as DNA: TGTGCCAGCAGCTATACTAGCGGGAGGTCCAATGAGCAGTTCTTC.

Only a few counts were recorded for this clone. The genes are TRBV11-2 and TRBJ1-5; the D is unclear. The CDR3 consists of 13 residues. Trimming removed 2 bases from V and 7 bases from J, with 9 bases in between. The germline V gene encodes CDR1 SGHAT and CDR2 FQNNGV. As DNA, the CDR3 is TGTGCCAGCAGCTTATCCGAGGGCCAGCCCCAGCATTTT. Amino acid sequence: CASSLSEGQPQHF.

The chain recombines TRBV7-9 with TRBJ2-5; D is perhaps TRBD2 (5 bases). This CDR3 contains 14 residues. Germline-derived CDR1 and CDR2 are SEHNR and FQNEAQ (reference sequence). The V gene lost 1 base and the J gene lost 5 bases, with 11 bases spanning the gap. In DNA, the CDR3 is TGTGCCAGCAGCTTAGTCTCGGGGAGTGAGACCCAGTACTTC. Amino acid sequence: CASSLVSGSETQYF.

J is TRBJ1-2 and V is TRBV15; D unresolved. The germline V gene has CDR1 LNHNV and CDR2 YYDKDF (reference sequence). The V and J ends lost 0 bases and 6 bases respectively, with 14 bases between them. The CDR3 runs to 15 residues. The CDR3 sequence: CATSRDPRTQHGYTF. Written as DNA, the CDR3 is TGTGCCACCAGCAGAGACCCTAGGACCCAGCATGGCTACACCTTC.

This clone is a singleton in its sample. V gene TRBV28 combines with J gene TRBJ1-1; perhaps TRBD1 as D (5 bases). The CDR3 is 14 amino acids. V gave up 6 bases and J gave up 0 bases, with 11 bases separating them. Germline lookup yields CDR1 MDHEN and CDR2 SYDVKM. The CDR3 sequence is CASSRRGLNTEAFF. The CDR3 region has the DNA TGTGCCAGCAGCCGGAGGGGTTTGAACACTGAAGCTTTCTTT. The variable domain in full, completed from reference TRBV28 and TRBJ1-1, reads DVKVTQSSRYLVKRTGEKVFLECVQDMDHENMFWYRQDPGLGLRLIYFSYDVKMKEKGDIPEGYSVSREKKERFSLILESASTNQTSMYLCASSRRGLNTEAFFGQGTRLTVV.

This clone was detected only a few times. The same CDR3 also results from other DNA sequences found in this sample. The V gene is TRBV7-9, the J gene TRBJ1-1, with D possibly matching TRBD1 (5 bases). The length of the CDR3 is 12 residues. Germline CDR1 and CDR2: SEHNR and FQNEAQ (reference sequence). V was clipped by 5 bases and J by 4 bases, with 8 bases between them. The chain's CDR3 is CASSRGGTEAFF. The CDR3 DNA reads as TGTGCCAGCAGCCGGGGGGGCACTGAAGCTTTCTTT.

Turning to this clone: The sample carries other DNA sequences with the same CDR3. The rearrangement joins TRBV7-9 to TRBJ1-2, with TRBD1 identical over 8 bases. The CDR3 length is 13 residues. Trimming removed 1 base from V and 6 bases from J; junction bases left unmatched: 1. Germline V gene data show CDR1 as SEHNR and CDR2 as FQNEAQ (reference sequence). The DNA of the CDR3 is TGTGCCAGCAGCTTAGACAGGGGGGATGGCTACACCTTC. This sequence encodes CASSLDRGDGYTF.

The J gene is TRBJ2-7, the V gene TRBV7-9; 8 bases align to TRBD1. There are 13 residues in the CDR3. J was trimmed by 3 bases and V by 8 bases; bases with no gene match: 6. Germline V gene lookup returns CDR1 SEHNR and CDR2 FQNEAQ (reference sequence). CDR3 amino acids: CASQNRGDYEQYF. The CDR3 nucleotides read TGTGCCAGCCAAAACAGGGGGGACTACGAGCAGTACTTC.

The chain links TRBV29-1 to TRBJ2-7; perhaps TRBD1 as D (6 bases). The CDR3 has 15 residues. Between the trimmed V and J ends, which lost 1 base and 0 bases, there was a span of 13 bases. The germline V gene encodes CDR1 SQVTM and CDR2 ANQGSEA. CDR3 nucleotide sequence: TGCAGCGTTGAAGGATTACAGGGCAGCTCCTACGAGCAGTACTTC. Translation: CSVEGLQGSSYEQYF.

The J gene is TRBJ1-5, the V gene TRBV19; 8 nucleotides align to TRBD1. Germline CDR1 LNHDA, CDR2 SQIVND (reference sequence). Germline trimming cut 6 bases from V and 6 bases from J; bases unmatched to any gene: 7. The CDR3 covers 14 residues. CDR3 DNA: TGTGCCAGTAGACCGGGACAGGAAGGTCAGCCCCAGCATTTT. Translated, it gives CASRPGQEGQPQHF. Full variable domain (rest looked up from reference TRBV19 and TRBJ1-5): DGGITQSPKYLFRKEGQNVTLSCEQNLNHDAMYWYRQDPGQGLRLIYYSQIVNDFQKGDIAEGYSVSREKKESFPLTVTSAQKNPTAFYLCASRPGQEGQPQHFGDGTRLSIL.

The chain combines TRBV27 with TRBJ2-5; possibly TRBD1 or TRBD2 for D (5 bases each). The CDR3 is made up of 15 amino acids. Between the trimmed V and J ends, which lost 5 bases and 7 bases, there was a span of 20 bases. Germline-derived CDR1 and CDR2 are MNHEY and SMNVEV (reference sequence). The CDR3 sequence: CASSPRDPPGVTQYF. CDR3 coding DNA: TGTGCCAGCAGTCCCCGGGACCCCCCTGGGGTGACCCAGTACTTC.

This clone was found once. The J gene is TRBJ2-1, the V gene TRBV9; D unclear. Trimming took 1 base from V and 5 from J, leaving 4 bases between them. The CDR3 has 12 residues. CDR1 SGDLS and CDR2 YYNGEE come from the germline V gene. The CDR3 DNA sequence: TGTGCCAGCAGCGTACCACACAATGAGCAGTTCTTC. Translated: CASSVPHNEQFF.

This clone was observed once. CDR3 amino acids: CASSVQTGGGAFF. The CDR3, as DNA: TGTGCCAGCAGTGTACAGACCGGGGGAGGAGCTTTCTTT. This chain uses TRBV27 with TRBJ1-1, with D possibly TRBD1 on 5 matching bases. Germline loops: CDR1 MNHEY, CDR2 SMNVEV (reference sequence). The germline V and J ends were trimmed by 5 bases and 10 bases, with 17 bases remaining between them. This CDR3 has 13 amino acids.

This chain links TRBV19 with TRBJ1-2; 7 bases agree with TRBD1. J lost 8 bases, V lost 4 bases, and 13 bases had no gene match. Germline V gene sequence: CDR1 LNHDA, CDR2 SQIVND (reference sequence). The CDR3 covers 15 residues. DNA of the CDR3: TGTGCCAGTAGTAACAGGGACAGACAAACCGGCGGCTACACCTTC. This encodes CASSNRDRQTGGYTF.

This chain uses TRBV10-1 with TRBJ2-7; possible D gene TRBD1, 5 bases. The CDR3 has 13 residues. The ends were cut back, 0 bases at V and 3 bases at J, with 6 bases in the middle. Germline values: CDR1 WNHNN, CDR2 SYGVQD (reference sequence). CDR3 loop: CASSESDSYEQYF. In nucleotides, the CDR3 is TGCGCCAGCAGTGAGTCTGACAGCTACGAGCAGTACTTC.

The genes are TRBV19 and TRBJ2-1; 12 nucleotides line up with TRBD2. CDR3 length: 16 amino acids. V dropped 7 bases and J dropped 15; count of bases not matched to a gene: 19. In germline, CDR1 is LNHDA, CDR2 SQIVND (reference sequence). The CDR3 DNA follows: TGTGCCAGTAACCCTCACAGGGGGCTAGCGGGAGGGCCCATGTTCTTC. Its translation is CASNPHRGLAGGPMFF. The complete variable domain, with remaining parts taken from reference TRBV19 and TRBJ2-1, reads DGGITQSPKYLFRKEGQNVTLSCEQNLNHDAMYWYRQDPGQGLRLIYYSQIVNDFQKGDIAEGYSVSREKKESFPLTVTSAQKNPTAFYLCASNPHRGLAGGPMFFGPGTRLTVL.

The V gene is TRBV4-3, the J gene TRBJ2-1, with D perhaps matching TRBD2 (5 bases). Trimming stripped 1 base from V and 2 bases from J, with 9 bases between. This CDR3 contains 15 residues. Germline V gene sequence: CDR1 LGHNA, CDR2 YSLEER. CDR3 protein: CASSQGTATYNEQFF. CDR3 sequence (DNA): TGCGCCAGCAGCCAAGGGACTGCCACCTACAATGAGCAGTTCTTC.

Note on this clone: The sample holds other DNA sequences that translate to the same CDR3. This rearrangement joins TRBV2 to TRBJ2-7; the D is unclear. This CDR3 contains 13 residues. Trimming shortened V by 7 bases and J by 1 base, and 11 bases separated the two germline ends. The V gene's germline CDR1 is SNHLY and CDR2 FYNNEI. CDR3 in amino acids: CASMRPGSYEQYF. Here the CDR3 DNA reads TGTGCCAGCATGAGACCTGGGTCCTACGAGCAGTACTTC.

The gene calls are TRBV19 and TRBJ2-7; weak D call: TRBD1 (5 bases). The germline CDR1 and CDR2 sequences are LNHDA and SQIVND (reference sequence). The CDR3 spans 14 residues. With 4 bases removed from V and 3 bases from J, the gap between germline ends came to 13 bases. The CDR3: CASSTQGPFYEQYF. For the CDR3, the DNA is TGTGCCAGTAGTACCCAGGGTCCCTTCTACGAGCAGTACTTC.

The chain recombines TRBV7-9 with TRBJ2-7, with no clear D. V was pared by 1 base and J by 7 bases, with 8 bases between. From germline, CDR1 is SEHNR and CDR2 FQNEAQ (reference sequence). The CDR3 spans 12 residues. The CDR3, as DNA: TGTGCCAGCAGCTTAGTTAGCAGGGAGCAGTACTTC. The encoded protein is CASSLVSREQYF.

DNA for the CDR3: TGTGCCAGCAGTGCCACCCCTGAGCAGTACTTC. This encodes CASSATPEQYF. This sequence joins TRBV28 and TRBJ2-7; D unclear. The CDR3 consists of 11 residues. V was clipped by 5 bases and J by 7 bases, with 9 bases between them. Germline V lookup: CDR1 MDHEN, CDR2 SYDVKM.

In DNA form, the CDR3 reads TGCGCCAGCAGTGTGGAGGGGACAGGGGTTCAGCCCCAGCATTTT. This encodes CASSVEGTGVQPQHF. V gene TRBV4-1 combines with J gene TRBJ1-5, with TRBD1 matching over 10 bases. Germline loops: CDR1 MGHRA, CDR2 YSYEKL. The CDR3 is 15 residues long. The V segment lost 6 bases and the J segment 6 bases; nucleotides outside the gene matches: 8.

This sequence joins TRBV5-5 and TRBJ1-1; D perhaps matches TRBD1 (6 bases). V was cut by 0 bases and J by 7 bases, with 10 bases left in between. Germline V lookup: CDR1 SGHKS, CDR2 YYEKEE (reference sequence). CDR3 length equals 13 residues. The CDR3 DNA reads TGTGCCAGCAGCTTGGGGGGGCGAGATGAAGCTTTCTTT. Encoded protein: CASSLGGRDEAFF.